This T cell receptor (beta chain) stems from a study of CD8 T cells in ankylosing spondylitis. This CDR3 has 16 amino acids. The V gene's germline CDR1 is SGHDN and CDR2 FVKESK. V was pared by 4 bases and J by 0 bases, with 12 bases between. TCRdb reprocessed the 5' RACE reads with MiXCR, giving one entry per CDR3 protein. This table holds 300,000 to 400,000 distinct CDR3 sequences, roughly 20% found once. The TCR comes from a male donor with ankylosing spondylitis or in good health (not recorded which). Material for sequencing was blood, either unsorted or a sorted T cell fraction (not recorded which). The chain carries TRBV14 and TRBJ2-2; D ambiguous. The CDR3 DNA is TGTGCCAGCAGCCCACTGGCCCAGGCGAACACCGGGGAGCTGTTTTTT. Its translation is CASSPLAQANTGELFF.